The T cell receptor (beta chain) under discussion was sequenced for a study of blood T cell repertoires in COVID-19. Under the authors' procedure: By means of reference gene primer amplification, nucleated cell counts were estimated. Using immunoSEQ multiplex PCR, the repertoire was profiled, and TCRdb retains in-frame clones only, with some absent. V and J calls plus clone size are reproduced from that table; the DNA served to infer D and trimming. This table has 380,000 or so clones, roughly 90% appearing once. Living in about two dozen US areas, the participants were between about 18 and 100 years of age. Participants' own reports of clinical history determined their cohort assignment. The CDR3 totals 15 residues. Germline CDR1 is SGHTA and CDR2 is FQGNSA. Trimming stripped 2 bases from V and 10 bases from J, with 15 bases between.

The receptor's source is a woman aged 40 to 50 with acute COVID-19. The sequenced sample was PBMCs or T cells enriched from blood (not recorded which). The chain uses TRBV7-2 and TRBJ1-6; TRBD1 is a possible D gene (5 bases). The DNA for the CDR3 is TGTGCCAGCAGCTTACGGTTAGGGGAGGGATCACCCCTCCACTTT. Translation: CASSLRLGEGSPLHF. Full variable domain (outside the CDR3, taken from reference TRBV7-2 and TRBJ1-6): GAGVSQSPSNKVTEKGKDVELRCDPISGHTALYWYRQSLGQGLEFLIYFQGNSAPDKSGLPSDRFSAERTGGSVSTLTIQRTQQEDSAVYLCASSLRLGEGSPLHFGNGTRLTVT.